The T cell receptor beta chain described here comes from a study of Graves' ophthalmopathy and Graves' hyperthyroidism. Study context: Untreated patients at initial diagnosis provided peripheral blood. Study-level results: In separating ophthalmopathy from stable hyperthyroidism, a 13-signature model achieved 85% to 90% sensitivity and about 80% specificity. Most expanded clonotypes from thyroid (those above 0.001 frequency) were also found in blood.

Concerning this clonotype itself: Its antigen remains unknown.

TCR beta CDR3 regions were amplified from RNA transcripts. Following a first-round RT-PCR that used HTBI primers, a second-round multiplex PCR was carried out. TCRdb called the multiplex PCR reads again in MiXCR, with one record for every CDR3 protein. The sample lists 650,000 to 900,000 distinct CDR3 sequences, roughly two fifths occurring once. Certain patients were not enrolled. These were patients with other autoimmune diseases, uncontrolled infections, pregnancy or lactation. The sample was peripheral blood. The receptor was derived from an adult man with Graves' ophthalmopathy.

The CDR3, as DNA: TGTGCCAGCAGTGACACAGGAAGCTCTGGAAACACCATATATTTT. Residues: CASSDTGSSGNTIYF. This chain links TRBV6-5 with TRBJ1-3; possible D gene TRBD1, 5 bases. Germline V gives CDR1 MNHEY, CDR2 SVGAGI. V lost 5 bases, J lost 0 bases, and 11 bases lay in between. The CDR3 consists of 15 residues.